The sequence of this TCR beta chain was determined in a study of blood T cell repertoires in COVID-19 (dated by TCRdb to the early 2020s). In terms of the full investigation: Samples covering the acute and convalescent phases of COVID-19 were provided by collaborators in the United States, Italy and Spain. The prospective study material was composed of cDNA or gDNA derived from T cells, B-cell-depleted T cells, or PBMCs. The dataset comprised deeply sampled blood TCRbeta repertoires from subjects exposed to, actively infected with, or recovered from COVID-19. The repertoires were released in a freely available public database intended as a resource for research on the immune response to SARS-CoV-2. Samples came from the ongoing ImmuneRACE study (first 160 participants) plus 1,254 subjects from 6 global collaborators. The sample metadata nearly always contained a de-identified subject ID, COVID-19 status, age in years and sex. HLA class I and class II types, where available, came from metadata supplied by the sample provider rather than from assay-based typing. Study-wide findings and limitations: Clinical and demographic metadata were provided uncurated, with the amount varying by source and participant.

TCRbeta CDR3 regions were amplified from genomic DNA using the immunoSEQ Assay, a bias-controlled multiplex PCR. On the study's bioinformatics: The number of nucleated cells in each sample was estimated by amplification of reference gene primers within the assay. To quantify the absolute abundance of each unique TCRbeta CDR3 rearrangement, sequence reads were collapsed and filtered. For each sample, productive Simpson clonality was calculated by taking the square root of Simpson's diversity index across productive rearrangements. Entries here come from immuneACCESS through TCRdb and include only in-frame sequences with V and J called. Some clones fail to appear in such tables; in the studies checked, an unresolved V gene covers under half of the shortfall, and the cause of the remainder is unknown. V and J calls and clone size are those listed in that table; D and trimming were worked out from the DNA. For this sample the table gives around 200,000 clones, of which around 82% were detected only once. The ten biggest clones cover more than 8% of the sample.

Collaborating institutions collected whole blood in K2EDTA tubes following their own protocols. For TCRbeta analysis, collaborator samples were shipped as frozen whole blood, as isolated PBMCs, or as DNA extracted from either sample type. On this clone: No antigen is known for it. Base qualities are not at hand, and no much larger clone is one base apart.

The sample consisted of peripheral blood. The clonotype comes from a woman at least 80 years old with acute or convalescent COVID-19.

The CDR3 region: CASSGGTKNIQYF. DNA sequence: TGTGCCAGCAGCGGCGGAACCAAAAACATTCAGTACTTC. Recombination connected TRBV9 to TRBJ2-4; no D gene call is confident. The CDR3 sequence holds 13 residues, the cysteine and phenylalanine included. The DNA shown is the 39-base CDR3, in frame from base 1. The germline V gene encodes CDR1 SGDLS and CDR2 YYNGEE. V is shortened by 3 bases, J by 2 bases, and the region joining them spans 6 bases.